This entry lists 17 T cell receptor beta chains sequenced from one sample in a study of Ad26.COV2.S vaccination and SARS-CoV-2 variants. The table came from immunoSEQ multiplex PCR; TCRdb's copy has only in-frame clones and leaves some out. The sample contains some 390,000 clones, about 85% of which appear only once. Treatment given: approximately 18 received Ad26.COV2.S at low or high dose, single or two shots; 5 received placebo; per-sample allocation not given. Sampling took place 63 days after the first vaccine or placebo injection. The sample in question was peripheral blood, obtained in a trial of Ad26.COV2.S vaccine versus placebo. These receptors came from a person aged 18 to 59 who received the Ad26.COV2.S COVID-19 vaccine or a placebo.

V and J are TRBV13 and TRBJ2-3; 7 nucleotides line up with TRBD2. Germline-derived CDR1 and CDR2 are PRHDT and FYEKMQ (reference sequence). The CDR3 spans 16 residues. Trimming removed 0 bases from V and 5 bases from J; junction bases left unmatched: 8. CDR3 nucleotides: TGTGCCAGCAGCTTAGGAGCGGCGGGGGTGTTAGATACGCAGTATTTT. It specifies CASSLGAAGVLDTQYF.

As to this clone: This could be a read error, since a much larger clone is one nucleotide away. This sample also contains other DNA sequences that code for the same CDR3. The V and J genes are TRBV3-1 (or the pseudogene TRBV3-2) and TRBJ2-1; D remains unclear. This CDR3 has 11 amino acids. The V end was cut by 4 bases, the J end by 5 bases, with 3 bases between. CDR1 and CDR2 from the germline V gene are LGHDT and YNNKEL (reference sequence). The CDR3 protein is CASSLNNEQFF. The CDR3 DNA is TGTGCCAGCAGCCTCAACAATGAGCAGTTCTTC.

J is TRBJ1-1 and V is TRBV13; TRBD1 aligns across 11 bases. V lost 5 bases, J lost 4 bases, and 3 bases stayed unmatched. Germline lookup yields CDR1 PRHDT and CDR2 FYEKMQ (reference sequence). The CDR3 runs to 14 residues. CDR3 sequence (DNA): TGTGCCAGCAGCACGGGACAGGGGGTCACTGAAGCTTTCTTT. Amino acids: CASSTGQGVTEAFF. The full variable domain, completed using reference TRBV13 and TRBJ1-1, is AAGVIQSPRHLIKEKRETATLKCYPIPRHDTVYWYQQGPGQDPQFLISFYEKMQSDKGSIPDRFSAQQFSDYHSELNMSSLELGDSALYFCASSTGQGVTEAFFGQGTRLTVV.

The chain recombines TRBV27 with TRBJ1-5; D call uncertain. V was clipped by 3 bases and J by 0 bases, with 9 bases between them. Germline V gene sequence: CDR1 MNHEY, CDR2 SMNVEV (reference sequence). CDR3 length: 15 amino acids. The CDR3 protein is CASSFSGYSNQPQHF. The DNA of the CDR3 is TGTGCCAGCAGTTTTTCGGGATATAGCAATCAGCCCCAGCATTTT.

The V call is TRBV29-1, the J call TRBJ1-5; D is ambiguous. Deletions cut 4 bases from V and 0 bases from J, with 4 bases between. CDR1 and CDR2 from the germline V gene are SQVTM and ANQGSEA. This CDR3 contains 12 residues. The CDR3 DNA sequence: TGCAGCGTTGGAGTTAGCAATCAGCCCCAGCATTTT. Protein sequence: CSVGVSNQPQHF. The whole variable domain, filled in from reference TRBV29-1 and TRBJ1-5, reads SAVISQKPSRDICQRGTSLTIQCQVDSQVTMMFWYRQQPGQSLTLIATANQGSEATYESGFVIDKFPISRPNLTFSTLTVSNMSPEDSSIYLCSVGVSNQPQHFGDGTRLSIL.

This chain's CDR3 is CASSQEAGRVTEAFF. The DNA for the CDR3 is TGCGCCAGCAGCCAAGAAGCGGGCAGGGTCACTGAAGCTTTCTTT. The chain links TRBV4-1 to TRBJ1-1, with a weak D call TRBD1 (5 bases). The length of the CDR3 is 15 residues. Germline-derived CDR1 and CDR2 are MGHRA and YSYEKL. Trimming took off 0 bases at V and 4 bases at J, with 12 bases between the two ends.

The CDR3 here is CASSLDRGLHNEQFF. CDR3 bases: TGTGCCAGCAGCTTAGACAGGGGGCTTCACAATGAGCAGTTCTTC. The chain carries TRBV11-2 and TRBJ2-1; 8 positions agree with TRBD1. This CDR3 comprises 15 residues. The V segment lost 0 bases and the J segment 5 bases; nucleotides outside the gene matches: 3. Per germline, CDR1 SGHAT and CDR2 FQNNGV.

This clone appeared many times. J is TRBJ2-3 and V is TRBV5-1; no clear D gene. The CDR3 has 13 amino acids. CDR1 and CDR2 (germline): SGHRS, YFSETQ. Trimming pared 0 bases from V and 4 bases from J, leaving 6 bases between. The CDR3 coding sequence is TGCGCCAGCAGCTTGGCTATTTCAGATACGCAGTATTTT. This codes for CASSLAISDTQYF.

The chain couples TRBV5-4 to TRBJ2-7; D is unclear. CDR1 and CDR2 from the germline V gene are SGHNT and YYREEE (reference sequence). Between the trimmed V and J ends, which lost 4 bases and 6 bases, there was a span of 14 bases. CDR3 length equals 13 residues. CDR3 amino acids: CASSLGGVAEQYF. DNA for the CDR3: TGTGCCAGCAGCCTCGGTGGCGTGGCCGAGCAGTACTTC.

The chain joins TRBV5-1 to TRBJ2-3; 10 bases are a match to TRBD2. Per germline, CDR1 SGHRS and CDR2 YFSETQ. This CDR3 is 16 amino acids long. Unmatched junction bases numbered 3, after V lost 0 bases and J lost 2 bases. CDR3 in DNA: TGCGCCAGCAGCTTGGTAGCGGGGGGTGTCACAGATACGCAGTATTTT. Its protein is CASSLVAGGVTDTQYF.

J is TRBJ1-5 and V is TRBV7-9; weak D call: TRBD1 (5 bases). CDR3 length equals 15 residues. CDR1 is SEHNR, CDR2 FQNEAQ, per germline (reference sequence). Trimming took 1 base from V and 3 from J, leaving 10 bases between them. In DNA, the CDR3 is TGTGCCAGCAGCTTAGATCTGGGGACCAATCAGCCCCAGCATTTT. Its protein is CASSLDLGTNQPQHF.

This chain connects TRBV2 to TRBJ1-4, with D possibly TRBD1 on 6 matching bases. The CDR3 consists of 13 residues. Germline V gene data show CDR1 as SNHLY and CDR2 as FYNNEI. The V gene lost 6 bases and the J gene lost 8 bases, with 13 bases spanning the gap. The CDR3 reads CASRSDSEEKLFF. The CDR3 DNA reads as TGTGCCAGCAGATCGGACAGTGAGGAAAAACTGTTTTTT.

The gene calls are TRBV28 and TRBJ2-2; TRBD1 might be the D (6 bases). This CDR3 is built from 14 residues. Trimming cost V 8 bases and J 5 bases, with 15 bases left between them. Germline loops: CDR1 MDHEN, CDR2 SYDVKM. CDR3 bases: TGTGCCAGCCGCGCAGGACAGATGACCGGGGAGCTGTTTTTT. Translation: CASRAGQMTGELFF.

This chain joins TRBV29-1 and TRBJ1-2; D ambiguous. Trimming pared 5 bases from V and 8 bases from J, leaving 15 bases between. CDR1 and CDR2 from the germline V gene are SQVTM and ANQGSEA. The CDR3 is 12 residues long. The CDR3 sequence: CSVLEGSNGYTF. In nucleotides, the CDR3 is TGCAGCGTTCTAGAGGGTTCTAACGGCTACACCTTC.

The V gene is TRBV6-5, the J gene TRBJ1-2; no reliable D call. From germline, CDR1 is MNHEY and CDR2 SVGAGI. This CDR3 is built from 12 residues. The ends were cut back, 4 bases at V and 3 bases at J, with 6 bases in the middle. CDR3 sequence (DNA): TGTGCCAGCAGTTCATACTACTATGGCTACACCTTC. Amino acids: CASSSYYYGYTF.

The V and J genes are TRBV19 and TRBJ2-7; 8 bases are a match to TRBD2. The germline gives CDR1 LNHDA, CDR2 SQIVND (reference sequence). The CDR3 contains 13 residues. The V segment lost 9 bases and the J segment 3 bases; nucleotides outside the gene matches: 7. The DNA of the CDR3 is TGTGCCAGCGGGAGGGGCAGAAACTACGAGCAGTACTTC. It specifies CASGRGRNYEQYF. Complete variable domain (other parts from reference TRBV19 and TRBJ2-7): DGGITQSPKYLFRKEGQNVTLSCEQNLNHDAMYWYRQDPGQGLRLIYYSQIVNDFQKGDIAEGYSVSREKKESFPLTVTSAQKNPTAFYLCASGRGRNYEQYFGPGTRLTVT.

The chain carries TRBV11-2 and TRBJ2-7; no reliable D call. Trimming pared 6 bases from V and 6 bases from J, leaving 12 bases between. Germline CDR1 SGHAT, CDR2 FQNNGV. CDR3 size: 12 residues. CDR3: CASSLDQVEQYF. In DNA form, the CDR3 reads TGTGCCAGCAGTCTCGACCAGGTCGAGCAGTACTTC.